Given below is one T cell receptor beta chain in context. The method was immunoSEQ multiplex PCR; TCRdb's version includes in-frame clones alone and lacks a portion of them. Of about 200,000 clones in the sample, roughly 84% were seen once. This specimen comes from a study of blood T cell repertoires in COVID-19. Study at large: Sources were T cells, B-cell-depleted T cells, or PBMCs; the material itself was cDNA or gDNA.

This CDR3 contains 15 residues. Germline V gene sequence: CDR1 LNHDA, CDR2 SQIVND (reference sequence). The V and J ends lost 2 bases and 2 bases, in that order; junction bases with no gene match: 3. The V call is TRBV19, the J call TRBJ1-3, with 7 bases that match TRBD1. Sequencing was performed on peripheral blood. This receptor was obtained from a man aged 35 to 55 with acute or convalescent COVID-19. The CDR3 DNA reads as TGTGCCAGTAGTATAACAGGGGAGGCTGGAAACACCATATATTTT. Its translation is CASSITGEAGNTIYF.